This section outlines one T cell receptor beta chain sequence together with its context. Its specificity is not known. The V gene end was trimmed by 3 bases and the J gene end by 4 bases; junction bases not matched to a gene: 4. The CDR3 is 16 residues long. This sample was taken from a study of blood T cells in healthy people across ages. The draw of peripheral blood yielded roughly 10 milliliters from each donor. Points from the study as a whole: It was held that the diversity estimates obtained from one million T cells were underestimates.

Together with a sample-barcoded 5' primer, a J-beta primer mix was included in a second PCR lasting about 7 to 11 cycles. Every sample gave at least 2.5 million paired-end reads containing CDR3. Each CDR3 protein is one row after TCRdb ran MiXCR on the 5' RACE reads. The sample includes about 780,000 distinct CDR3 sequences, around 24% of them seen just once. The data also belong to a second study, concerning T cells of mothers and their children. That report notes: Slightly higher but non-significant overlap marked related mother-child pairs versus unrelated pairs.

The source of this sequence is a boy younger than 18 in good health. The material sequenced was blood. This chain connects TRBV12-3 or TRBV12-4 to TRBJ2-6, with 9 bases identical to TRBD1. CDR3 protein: CASSFGTGTGANVLTF. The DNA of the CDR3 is TGTGCCAGCAGTTTCGGGACAGGGACCGGGGCCAACGTCCTGACTTTC.